This T cell receptor beta chain was obtained from a study of cytomegalovirus exposure and HLA in healthy donors. Study context: The 500 to 850 first-cohort repertoires and the approximately 110 validation repertoires shared the same platform, a later analysis reported. Study observations and caveats: Some public TCRs appeared in many individuals, while most sequences were rare. The listing of fewer than 200 TCR beta chains classed them as cytomegalovirus-associated. Published work reported that the classifier diagnosed cytomegalovirus status with high specificity and sensitivity.

V trimming: 0 bases; J trimming: 3 bases; junction bases outside the gene matches: 5. Looked up from germline, CDR1 is LGHNA and CDR2 is YNFKEQ. The CDR3 has 16 residues. Produced via immunoSEQ multiplex PCR; TCRdb's table is partial and in-frame only. The repertoire has about 56,000 clones, around nine tenths of them found once; the top ten carry 0.95% to 1.3%. For this clone: The antigen remains unidentified.

The TCR was taken from a man aged 18 to 29 in good health and CMV-seronegative. The V gene is TRBV4-2, the J gene TRBJ2-7; 10 bases agree with TRBD2. The material sequenced was PBMCs. The CDR3 region has the DNA TGTGCCAGCAGCCAAGATCAGGCTAGCGGGAGCTACGAGCAGTACTTC. Translation gives CASSQDQASGSYEQYF.